These 21 T cell receptor beta chains were all obtained from the same sample, sequenced in a study of OX40 agonist ivuxolimab in advanced cancers. The protocol was immunoSEQ multiplex PCR, while the TCRdb copy is restricted to in-frame clones and leaves out a portion. The sample includes some 64,000 clones, just under 85% of them seen just once. The material sequenced was CD4+ or CD8+ T cells sorted from blood, taken in a trial of the OX40 agonist ivuxolimab. The receptors were sampled from an adult with an advanced solid tumor such as melanoma, head and neck, liver or kidney cancer.

The gene calls are TRBV5-6 and TRBJ2-5, with 8 bases lining up with TRBD1. From germline, CDR1 is SGHDT and CDR2 YYEEEE. The CDR3 loop spans 19 amino acids. The junction had 16 bases not matched to a gene; V was cut back by 1 base and J by 2 bases. The CDR3: CASSLPAAIGQGRQETQYF. The CDR3 DNA follows: TGTGCCAGCAGCTTGCCGGCCGCTATAGGACAGGGCAGGCAAGAGACCCAGTACTTC.

This chain uses TRBV19 with TRBJ1-1; D remains ambiguous. Germline lookup yields CDR1 LNHDA and CDR2 SQIVND (reference sequence). The V end lost 5 bases, the J end lost 5 bases, and 12 bases lay between the germline ends. The length of the CDR3 is 13 residues. The CDR3: CASSLGYRTEAFF. CDR3 coding DNA: TGTGCCAGTAGTCTGGGGTATCGGACTGAAGCTTTCTTT.

The rearrangement uses TRBV15 and TRBJ2-7; D is ambiguous. The V end was cut by 0 bases, the J end by 2 bases, with 11 bases between. This CDR3 has 15 amino acids. Germline loops: CDR1 LNHNV, CDR2 YYDKDF (reference sequence). This CDR3 is CATSRDHMQTYEQYF. CDR3 nucleotides: TGTGCCACCAGCAGAGATCACATGCAGACCTACGAGCAGTACTTC.

The chain links TRBV6-6 to TRBJ2-7; D may be TRBD1 (6 bases). This CDR3 region has 14 residues. Between the trimmed V and J ends, which lost 4 bases and 3 bases, there was a span of 13 bases. Germline loops: CDR1 MNHNY, CDR2 SVGAGI (reference sequence). The CDR3 sequence is CASSWTARDYEQYF. The CDR3 DNA reads as TGTGCCAGCAGTTGGACAGCCAGGGACTACGAGCAGTACTTC.

The chain carries TRBV7-6 and TRBJ1-3, with D tentatively TRBD1 (6 bases). The length of the CDR3 is 17 residues. V was clipped by 5 bases and J by 0 bases, with 17 bases between them. In germline, CDR1 is SGHVS, CDR2 FNYEAQ. The CDR3 DNA reads as TGTGCCAGCAGCCCATCCGGGGGCCCAAGCTCTGGAAACACCATATATTTT. Its translation: CASSPSGGPSSGNTIYF.

The chain is built from TRBV7-9 and TRBJ2-5; D is tentatively TRBD1 or TRBD2 (6 bases each). CDR1 and CDR2 (germline): SEHNR, FQNEAQ (reference sequence). The CDR3 consists of 15 residues. With 1 base removed from V and 3 bases from J, the gap between germline ends came to 12 bases. The CDR3 here is CASSLVGGPKETQYF. The DNA of the CDR3 is TGTGCCAGCAGCTTAGTAGGGGGGCCAAAAGAGACCCAGTACTTC. Together with reference TRBV7-9 and TRBJ2-5, the CDR3 gives the full variable domain: DTGVSQNPRHKITKRGQNVTFRCDPISEHNRLYWYRQTLGQGPEFLTYFQNEAQLEKSRLLSDRFSAERPKGSFSTLEIQRTEQGDSAMYLCASSLVGGPKETQYFGPGTRLLVL.

The V gene is TRBV19, the J gene TRBJ1-1; 7 nucleotides match TRBD1. Germline values: CDR1 LNHDA, CDR2 SQIVND (reference sequence). The CDR3 covers 14 residues. Trimming cost V 9 bases and J 1 base; bases outside gene matches: 8. CDR3 residues: CASRDSPTNTEAFF. CDR3 coding DNA: TGTGCCAGCAGGGACAGCCCAACGAACACTGAAGCTTTCTTT.

Only a few counts were recorded for this clone. Here the CDR3 reads CASTYGNQPQHF. CDR3 nucleotides: TGTGCCAGCACCTACGGCAATCAGCCCCAGCATTTT. The chain joins TRBV28 to TRBJ1-5, with D unclear. This CDR3 is built from 12 residues. Germline lookup yields CDR1 MDHEN and CDR2 SYDVKM. The V and J ends lost 7 bases and 2 bases respectively, with 6 bases between them. Combining the CDR3 with reference TRBV28 and TRBJ1-5 gives the whole variable domain DVKVTQSSRYLVKRTGEKVFLECVQDMDHENMFWYRQDPGLGLRLIYFSYDVKMKEKGDIPEGYSVSREKKERFSLILESASTNQTSMYLCASTYGNQPQHFGDGTRLSIL.

In this sample, this clone turned up a few times. V and J are TRBV6-5 and TRBJ1-6, with no clear D. Germline lookup yields CDR1 MNHEY and CDR2 SVGAGI. Deletions cut 9 bases from V and 13 bases from J, with 19 bases between. CDR3 size: 13 residues. The CDR3 region is CASKTGIIEPLHF. CDR3 DNA: TGTGCCAGTAAGACCGGGATAATAGAGCCCCTCCACTTT.

The V call is TRBV19, the J call TRBJ2-5; 9 bases fit TRBD1. The trim removed 1 base at V and 4 bases at J, leaving 10 bases unmatched. CDR1 is LNHDA, CDR2 SQIVND, per germline (reference sequence). The CDR3 consists of 17 residues. The CDR3 nucleotides are TGTGCCAGTAGTATAGGTCTTGGACAGGGGTTGATAGAGACCCAGTACTTC. Protein: CASSIGLGQGLIETQYF.

J is TRBJ1-2 and V is TRBV2, with D possibly being TRBD1 (6 bases). V lost 7 bases to trimming and J lost 4 bases, with 19 bases between them. Germline CDR1 SNHLY, CDR2 FYNNEI. CDR3 length: 15 amino acids. The CDR3 sequence is CASTSETGGIYGYTF. CDR3 bases: TGTGCCAGCACATCGGAGACAGGAGGGATCTATGGCTACACCTTC.

This chain links TRBV7-2 with TRBJ2-2, with D hard to call. This CDR3 comprises 18 residues. Per germline, CDR1 SGHTA and CDR2 FQGNSA. V was clipped by 2 bases and J by 2 bases, with 18 bases between them. The CDR3 nucleotides read TGTGCCAGCAGCTTATCCCCTCTAGGCTGGGGAAACACCGGGGAGCTGTTTTTT. Protein product: CASSLSPLGWGNTGELFF.

The V call is TRBV21-1, the J call TRBJ2-2; the table gives TRBD2 as D, unverified against the DNA. TRBV21-1 is a recognized pseudogene. The CDR3 is 14 residues long. The CDR3 DNA reads TGTGCCAGCACCAGCCCAGGGGAGGGCGGGGAGCTGTTTTTT. Protein product: CASTSPGEGGELFF.

The J gene is TRBJ2-5, the V gene TRBV27; TRBD1 agrees at 10 bases. The CDR3 contains 15 residues. Germline V lookup: CDR1 MNHEY, CDR2 SMNVEV (reference sequence). The V and J ends lost 6 bases and 5 bases, in that order; junction bases with no gene match: 9. The CDR3 here is CASSLTGGYGETQYF. The CDR3 coding sequence is TGTGCCAGCAGCTTGACAGGGGGCTACGGGGAGACCCAGTACTTC.

In this sample, this clone turned up a few times. The chain joins TRBV29-1 to TRBJ2-7; D is uncertain. The germline CDR1 and CDR2 sequences are SQVTM and ANQGSEA. V lost 0 bases to trimming and J lost 1 base, with 10 bases between them. The CDR3 has 14 amino acids. The CDR3, as DNA: TGCAGCGTTGAAGATCGTCACCGATCCTACGAGCAGTACTTC. Translated, it gives CSVEDRHRSYEQYF.

This clone was detected once. The V gene is TRBV27, the J gene TRBJ2-2; 10 nucleotides match TRBD2. Germline V gene lookup returns CDR1 MNHEY and CDR2 SMNVEV (reference sequence). V was pared by 10 bases and J by 5 bases, with 7 bases of the junction left unmatched. The CDR3 consists of 14 residues. In nucleotides, the CDR3 is TGTGCCACTTCTAGCGGGAGAGGTACCGGGGAGCTGTTTTTT. Translated, it gives CATSSGRGTGELFF.

The chain uses TRBV11-2 and TRBJ2-1; 8 bases are a match to TRBD2. CDR1 and CDR2 (germline): SGHAT, FQNNGV. This CDR3 is built from 15 residues. The junction had 8 bases not matched to a gene; V was cut back by 1 base and J by 9 bases. The CDR3 sequence: CASSLAGLEFSEQFF. CDR3 coding DNA: TGTGCCAGCAGCTTAGCGGGACTAGAATTCAGTGAGCAGTTCTTC.

The chain has TRBV19 and TRBJ1-2, with D possibly TRBD1 on 5 matching bases. CDR3 length: 16 amino acids. Germline assignment: CDR1 LNHDA and CDR2 SQIVND (reference sequence). V was pared by 3 bases and J by 6 bases, with 20 bases between. This CDR3 reads CASSMSSIQGGHGYTF. The CDR3 DNA sequence: TGTGCCAGTAGTATGAGCTCGATCCAGGGCGGTCATGGCTACACCTTC.

This sequence joins TRBV27 and TRBJ2-7; 9 positions match TRBD2. Germline V gives CDR1 MNHEY, CDR2 SMNVEV (reference sequence). There are 15 residues in the CDR3. Trimming removed 0 bases from V and 5 bases from J; junction bases left unmatched: 5. The CDR3: CASSLSGLAGDEQYF. DNA for the CDR3: TGTGCCAGCAGTTTATCTGGATTAGCGGGAGACGAGCAGTACTTC.

The chain joins TRBV5-5 to TRBJ1-2; D is unclear. V was cut by 1 base and J by 3 bases, with 7 bases left in between. CDR1 and CDR2 from the germline V gene are SGHKS and YYEKEE (reference sequence). The CDR3 spans 13 residues. CDR3 DNA sequence: TGTGCCAGCAGCTTGAGTCAGTACTATGGCTACACCTTC. Its translation: CASSLSQYYGYTF.

This clone is a singleton in its sample. The V gene is TRBV9, the J gene TRBJ1-6; 7 positions match TRBD1. CDR1 SGDLS and CDR2 YYNGEE come from the germline V gene. Germline trimming cut 3 bases from V and 6 bases from J; bases unmatched to any gene: 6. This CDR3 has 15 amino acids. The CDR3 DNA follows: TGTGCCAGCAGCGCAGGGGGGCTGATTAATTCACCCCTCCACTTT. Protein product: CASSAGGLINSPLHF.